This record looks at one T cell receptor (beta chain) sequence and its context. The antigen is not known. The CDR3 has 11 residues. CDR1 is SNHLY and CDR2 is FYNNEI in the germline V gene. The V end lost 5 bases, the J end lost 6 bases, and 6 bases lay between the germline ends. Repertoires were generated with immunoSEQ multiplex PCR, while TCRdb's copy carries only in-frame clones and drops some. The data contain 100,000 to 150,000 clones, roughly 87% of them seen just once; the ten biggest clones take up about 4.5%. The data were taken from a study of T cell responses to AZD1222 COVID-19 vaccine. General observations from the study: Clonal diversity may have been underestimated in mostly white British donors. A reported finding is that nearly half of spike-specific TCRs target unmutated variant regions. Repertoire samples came only from after the peak T cell response.

Sequences were derived from peripheral blood, sampled on day 0 of MenACWY control vaccination. This sequence was found in an adult in good health. The V call is TRBV2, the J call TRBJ2-3; D ambiguous. In DNA form, the CDR3 reads TGTGCCAGCAGTCCCGGGGATACGCAGTATTTT. It yields the protein CASSPGDTQYF.